Listed here is a single T cell receptor (beta chain). Its specificity is unknown. The sample, roughly 9.5 milliliters of peripheral blood, was drawn from each donor. Combining a sample-barcoded 5' primer with a J-beta primer mix, a second PCR ran for roughly 7 to 11 cycles. In TCRdb, the 5' RACE reads were re-called with MiXCR into one record per CDR3 protein. This sample has some 1,800,000 distinct CDR3 sequences, with more than 35% found just once. This entry comes from a study of blood T cells in healthy people across ages. Study context: For every two T cells, template switching captured about one barcoded beta molecule.

Study-level points and caveats: Naive T cell percentage and TCR beta diversity correlated strongly. In the absence of known donor CMV status, changes in expanded clonotypes were possibly confounded.

The length of the CDR3 is 14 residues. Trimming pared 0 bases from V and 5 bases from J, leaving 9 bases between. Germline V lookup: CDR1 SGDLS, CDR2 YYNGEE. The source is a human donor in good health. Sequencing was done on a sample of blood. J is TRBJ2-1 and V is TRBV9; D possibly corresponds to TRBD2 (6 bases). This chain's CDR3 is CASSVEVADNEQFF. The CDR3 nucleotides are TGTGCCAGCAGCGTAGAGGTAGCGGACAATGAGCAGTTCTTC. Supplemented by reference TRBV9 and TRBJ2-1, the full variable domain reads DSGVTQTPKHLITATGQRVTLRCSPRSGDLSVYWYQQSLDQGLQFLIQYYNGEERAKGNILERFSAQQFPDLHSELNLSSLELGDSALYFCASSVEVADNEQFFGPGTRLTVL.